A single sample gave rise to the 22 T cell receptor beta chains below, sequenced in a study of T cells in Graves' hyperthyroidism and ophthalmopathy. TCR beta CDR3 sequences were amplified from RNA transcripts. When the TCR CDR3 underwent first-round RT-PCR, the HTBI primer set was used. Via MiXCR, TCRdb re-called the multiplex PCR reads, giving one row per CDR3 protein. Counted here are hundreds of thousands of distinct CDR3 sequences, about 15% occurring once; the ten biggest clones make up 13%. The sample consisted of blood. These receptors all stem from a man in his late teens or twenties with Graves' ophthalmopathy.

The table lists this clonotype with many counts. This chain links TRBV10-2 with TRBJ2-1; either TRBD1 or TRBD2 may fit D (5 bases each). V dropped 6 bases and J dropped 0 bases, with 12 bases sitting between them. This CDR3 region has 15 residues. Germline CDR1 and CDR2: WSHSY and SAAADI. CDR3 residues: CASRSGTSSYNEQFF. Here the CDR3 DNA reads TGCGCCAGCAGATCCGGGACCAGCTCCTACAATGAGCAGTTCTTC.

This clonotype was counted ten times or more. In nucleotides, the CDR3 is TGTGCCAGTAGTATGACCAGGGTCACTGAAGCTTTCTTT. Translation gives CASSMTRVTEAFF. The V and J genes are TRBV19 and TRBJ1-1; D perhaps matches TRBD1 (5 bases). Germline V gene sequence: CDR1 LNHDA, CDR2 SQIVND (reference sequence). V lost 3 bases and J lost 4, with 9 bases in between. This CDR3 is 13 amino acids long. The full variable domain, its missing parts supplied by reference TRBV19 and TRBJ1-1, is DGGITQSPKYLFRKEGQNVTLSCEQNLNHDAMYWYRQDPGQGLRLIYYSQIVNDFQKGDIAEGYSVSREKKESFPLTVTSAQKNPTAFYLCASSMTRVTEAFFGQGTRLTVV.

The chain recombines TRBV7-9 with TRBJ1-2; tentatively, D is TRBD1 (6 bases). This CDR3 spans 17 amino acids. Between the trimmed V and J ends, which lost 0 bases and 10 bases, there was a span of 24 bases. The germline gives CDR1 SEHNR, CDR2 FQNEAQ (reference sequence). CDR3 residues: CASSLARSYIPGEFYTF. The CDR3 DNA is TGTGCCAGCAGCTTAGCGAGATCCTATATCCCAGGGGAGTTCTACACCTTC. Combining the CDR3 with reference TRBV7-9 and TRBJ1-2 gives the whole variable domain DTGVSQNPRHKITKRGQNVTFRCDPISEHNRLYWYRQTLGQGPEFLTYFQNEAQLEKSRLLSDRFSAERPKGSFSTLEIQRTEQGDSAMYLCASSLARSYIPGEFYTFGSGTRLTVV.

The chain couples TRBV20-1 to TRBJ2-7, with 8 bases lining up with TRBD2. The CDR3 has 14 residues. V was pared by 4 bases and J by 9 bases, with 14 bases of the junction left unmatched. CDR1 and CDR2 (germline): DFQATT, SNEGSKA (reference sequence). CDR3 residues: CSATLTGGPFRQYF. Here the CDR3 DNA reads TGCAGTGCTACCCTTACGGGAGGGCCGTTTCGGCAGTACTTC.

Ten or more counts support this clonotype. CDR3 nucleotides: TGTGCCAGTAGTAAGGATGCCCAGTATGGCTACACCTTC. Translated: CASSKDAQYGYTF. V gene TRBV19 combines with J gene TRBJ1-2; D is uncertain. The length of the CDR3 is 13 residues. The V and J ends lost 4 bases and 5 bases respectively, with 11 bases between them. Germline loops: CDR1 LNHDA, CDR2 SQIVND (reference sequence).

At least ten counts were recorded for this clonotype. CDR3 nucleotide sequence: TGTGCCAGCAGTCCAGGGGACTACGAGCAGTACTTC. Translating gives CASSPGDYEQYF. The genes are TRBV18 and TRBJ2-7; D may be TRBD1 (6 bases). V was clipped by 8 bases and J by 3 bases, with 11 bases between them. Germline V gives CDR1 KGHSH, CDR2 LQKENI. The CDR3 runs 12 residues.

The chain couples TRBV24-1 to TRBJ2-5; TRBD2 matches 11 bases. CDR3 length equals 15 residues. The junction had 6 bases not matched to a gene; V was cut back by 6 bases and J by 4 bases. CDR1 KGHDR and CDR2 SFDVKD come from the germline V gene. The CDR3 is CATSFSGRDSETQYF. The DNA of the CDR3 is TGTGCCACCAGTTTTAGCGGGAGGGATTCAGAGACCCAGTACTTC.

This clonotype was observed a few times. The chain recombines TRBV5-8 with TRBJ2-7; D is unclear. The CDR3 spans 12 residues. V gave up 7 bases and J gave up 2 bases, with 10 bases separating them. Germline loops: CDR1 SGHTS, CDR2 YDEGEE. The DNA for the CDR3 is TGTGCCAGCGGCGGTGTGGCCTACGAGCAGTACTTC. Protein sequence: CASGGVAYEQYF.

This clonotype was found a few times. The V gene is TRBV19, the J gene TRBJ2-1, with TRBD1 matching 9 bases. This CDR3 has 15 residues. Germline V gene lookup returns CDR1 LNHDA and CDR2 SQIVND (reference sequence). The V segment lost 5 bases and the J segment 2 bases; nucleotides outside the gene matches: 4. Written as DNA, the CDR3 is TGTGCCAGTAGTCCTTACAGGGGGCCCTACAATGAGCAGTTCTTC. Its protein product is CASSPYRGPYNEQFF.

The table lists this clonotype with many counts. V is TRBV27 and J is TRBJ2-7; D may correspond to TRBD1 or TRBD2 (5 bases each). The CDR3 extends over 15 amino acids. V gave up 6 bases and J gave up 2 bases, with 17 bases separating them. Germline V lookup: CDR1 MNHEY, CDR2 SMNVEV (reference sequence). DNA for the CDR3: TGTGCCAGCAGGCCCGAGGCAGGGAGCCCCTACGAGCAGTACTTC. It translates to CASRPEAGSPYEQYF.

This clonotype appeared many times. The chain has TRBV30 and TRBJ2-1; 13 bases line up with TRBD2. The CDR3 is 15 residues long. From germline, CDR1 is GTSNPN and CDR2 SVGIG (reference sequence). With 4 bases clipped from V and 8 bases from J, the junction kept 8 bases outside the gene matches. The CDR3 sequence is CAWTLLAGGPHEQFF. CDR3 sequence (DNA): TGTGCCTGGACCTTACTAGCGGGAGGGCCACATGAGCAGTTCTTC.

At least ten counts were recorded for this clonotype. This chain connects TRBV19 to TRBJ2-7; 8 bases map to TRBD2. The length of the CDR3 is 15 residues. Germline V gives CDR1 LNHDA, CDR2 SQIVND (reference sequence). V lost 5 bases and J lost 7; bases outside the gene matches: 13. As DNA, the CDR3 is TGTGCCAGTAGTTTAGCGGGATGGAAACGGGGAGAGCAGTACTTC. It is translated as CASSLAGWKRGEQYF.

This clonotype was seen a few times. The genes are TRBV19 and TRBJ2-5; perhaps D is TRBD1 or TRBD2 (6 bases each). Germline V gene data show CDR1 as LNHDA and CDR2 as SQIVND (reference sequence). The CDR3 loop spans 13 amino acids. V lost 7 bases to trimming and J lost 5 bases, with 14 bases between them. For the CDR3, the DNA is TGTGCCAGTAACCCCAGGGGACTGGAGACCCAGTACTTC. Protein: CASNPRGLETQYF. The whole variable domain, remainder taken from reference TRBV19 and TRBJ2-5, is DGGITQSPKYLFRKEGQNVTLSCEQNLNHDAMYWYRQDPGQGLRLIYYSQIVNDFQKGDIAEGYSVSREKKESFPLTVTSAQKNPTAFYLCASNPRGLETQYFGPGTRLLVL.

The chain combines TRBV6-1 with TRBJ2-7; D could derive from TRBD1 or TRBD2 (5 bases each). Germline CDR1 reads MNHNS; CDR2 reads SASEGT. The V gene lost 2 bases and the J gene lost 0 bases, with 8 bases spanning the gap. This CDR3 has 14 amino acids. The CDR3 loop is CASSESGLSYEQYF. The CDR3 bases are TGTGCCAGCAGTGAATCGGGGCTCTCCTACGAGCAGTACTTC.

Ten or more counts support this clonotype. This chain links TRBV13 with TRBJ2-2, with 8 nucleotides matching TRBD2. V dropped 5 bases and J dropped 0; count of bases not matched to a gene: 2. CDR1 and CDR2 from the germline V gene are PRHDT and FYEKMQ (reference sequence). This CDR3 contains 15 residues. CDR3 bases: TGTGCCAGCAGCCAGGGACTAGCGAACACCGGGGAGCTGTTTTTT. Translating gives CASSQGLANTGELFF.

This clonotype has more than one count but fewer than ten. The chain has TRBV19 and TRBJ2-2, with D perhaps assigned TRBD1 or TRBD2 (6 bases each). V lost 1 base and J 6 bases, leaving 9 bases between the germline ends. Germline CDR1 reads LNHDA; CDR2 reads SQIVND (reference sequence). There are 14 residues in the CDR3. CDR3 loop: CASSIGGAAGELFF. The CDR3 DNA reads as TGTGCCAGTAGTATAGGGGGGGCTGCCGGGGAGCTGTTTTTT.

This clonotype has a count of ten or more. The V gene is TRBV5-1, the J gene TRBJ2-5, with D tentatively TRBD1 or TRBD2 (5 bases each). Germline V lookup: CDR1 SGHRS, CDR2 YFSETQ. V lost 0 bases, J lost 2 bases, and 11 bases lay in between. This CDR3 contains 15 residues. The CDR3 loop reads CASSLGLGVQETQYF. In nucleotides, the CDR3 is TGCGCCAGCAGCTTGGGTTTGGGGGTTCAAGAGACCCAGTACTTC.

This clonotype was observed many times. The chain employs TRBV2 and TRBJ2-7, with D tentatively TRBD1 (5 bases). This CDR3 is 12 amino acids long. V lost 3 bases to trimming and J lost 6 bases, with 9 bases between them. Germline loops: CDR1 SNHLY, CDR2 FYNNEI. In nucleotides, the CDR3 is TGTGCCAGCAGTGATAGGGGCCTCGAGCAGTACTTC. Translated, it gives CASSDRGLEQYF.

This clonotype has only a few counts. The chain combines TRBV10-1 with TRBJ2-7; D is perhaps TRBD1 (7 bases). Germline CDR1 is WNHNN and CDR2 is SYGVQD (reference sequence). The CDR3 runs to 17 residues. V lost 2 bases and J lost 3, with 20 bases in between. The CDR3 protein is CASSEIQGGNQGYEQYF. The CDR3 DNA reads TGCGCCAGCAGTGAGATCCAGGGGGGAAATCAGGGCTACGAGCAGTACTTC.

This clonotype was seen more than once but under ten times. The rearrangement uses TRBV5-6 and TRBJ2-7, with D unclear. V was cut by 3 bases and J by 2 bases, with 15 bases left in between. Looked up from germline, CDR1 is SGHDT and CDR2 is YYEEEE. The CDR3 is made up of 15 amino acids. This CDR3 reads CASSSWSGITYEQYF. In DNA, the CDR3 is TGTGCCAGCAGCTCGTGGAGTGGGATTACCTACGAGCAGTACTTC.

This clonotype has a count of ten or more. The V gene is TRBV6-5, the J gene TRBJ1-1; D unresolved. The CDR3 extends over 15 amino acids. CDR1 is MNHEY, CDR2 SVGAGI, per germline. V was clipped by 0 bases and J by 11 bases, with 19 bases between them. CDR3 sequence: CASSYSGVPEREAFF. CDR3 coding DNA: TGTGCCAGCAGTTACTCTGGCGTGCCCGAGAGGGAGGCTTTCTTT.

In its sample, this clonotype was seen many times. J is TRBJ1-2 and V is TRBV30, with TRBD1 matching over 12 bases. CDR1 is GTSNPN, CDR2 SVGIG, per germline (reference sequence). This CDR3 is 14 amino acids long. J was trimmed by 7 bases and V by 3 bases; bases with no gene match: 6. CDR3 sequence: CAWSTGTGGVGYTF. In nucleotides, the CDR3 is TGTGCCTGGAGCACCGGGACAGGGGGCGTTGGCTACACCTTC.